This T cell receptor (beta chain) emerged from a study of cytomegalovirus exposure and HLA in healthy donors. The PCR used 60 Vbeta and 13 Jbeta primers. Data came from immunoSEQ multiplex PCR; TCRdb stores just in-frame clones and leaves some out. The data show about 120,000 clones, 60% to 85% seen once. Study outcomes and limitations: The study listed under 200 cytomegalovirus-associated TCR beta chains. Sequencing artifact likely explains a cluster of highly shared sequence variants. It was reported that TCR beta sequences correctly inferred the HLA-A and HLA-B alleles for most subjects. Later analysis indicated greater clonal expansion among HLA-associated TCR beta chains than among equally common other chains.

CDR1 is MNHEY, CDR2 SMNVEV, per germline (reference sequence). This CDR3 contains 16 residues. Deletions cut 2 bases from V and 0 bases from J, with 14 bases between. This clone was recorded once. Its antigen is undetermined. The specimen sequenced was PBMCs. This TCR was sampled from a woman aged 40 to 50 in good health and CMV-seropositive. The genes are TRBV27 and TRBJ2-7; the D gene is possibly TRBD2 (6 bases). This chain's CDR3 is CASSLGGANPSYEQYF. The CDR3, as DNA: TGTGCCAGCAGTTTAGGAGGGGCGAACCCCTCCTACGAGCAGTACTTC.